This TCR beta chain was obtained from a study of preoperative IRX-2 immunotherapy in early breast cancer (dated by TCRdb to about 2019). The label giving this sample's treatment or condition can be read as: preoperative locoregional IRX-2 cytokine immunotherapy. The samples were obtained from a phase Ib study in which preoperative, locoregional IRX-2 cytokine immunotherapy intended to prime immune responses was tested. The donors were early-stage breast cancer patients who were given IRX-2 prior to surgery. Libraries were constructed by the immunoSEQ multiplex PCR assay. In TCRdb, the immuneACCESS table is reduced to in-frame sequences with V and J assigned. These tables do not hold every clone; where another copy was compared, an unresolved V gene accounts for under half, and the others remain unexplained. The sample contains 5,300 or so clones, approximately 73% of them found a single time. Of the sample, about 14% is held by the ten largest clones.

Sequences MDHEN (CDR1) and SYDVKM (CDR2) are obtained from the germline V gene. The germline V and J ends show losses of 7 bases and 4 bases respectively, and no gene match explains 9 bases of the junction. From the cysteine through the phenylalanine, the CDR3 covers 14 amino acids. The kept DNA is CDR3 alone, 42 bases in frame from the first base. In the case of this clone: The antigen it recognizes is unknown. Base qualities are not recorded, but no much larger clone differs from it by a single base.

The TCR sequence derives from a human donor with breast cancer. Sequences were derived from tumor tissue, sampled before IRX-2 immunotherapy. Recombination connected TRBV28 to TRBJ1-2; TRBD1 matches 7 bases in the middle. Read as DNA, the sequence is TGTGCCAGCACCAAGACAGGGCCCCGCTATGGCTACACCTTC. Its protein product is CASTKTGPRYGYTF.